The clone carrying this T cell receptor (beta chain) was counted many times. TCRdb fed the reads into MiXCR, producing one record per CDR3 protein. This repertoire shows roughly 76,000 distinct CDR3 sequences, more than 3% found once; its top ten account for under 5.5%. The entry originates in a study of T cell repertoires in cytomegalovirus infection. Study details: TCR beta signatures that were public indicated CMV infection and matching HLA type.

Sequenced input: PBMCs. The sequence came from a human donor in good health (CMV status not recorded). Some clones in this sample may be carry-over from other donors' samples.

The CDR3 DNA reads as TGTGCCAGCAGACGCGGGACAGGGGAGGGCTATGGCTACACCTTC. The encoded protein is CASRRGTGEGYGYTF. The V call is TRBV2, the J call TRBJ1-2; 10 positions match TRBD1. Looked up from germline, CDR1 is SNHLY and CDR2 is FYNNEI. The CDR3 runs to 15 residues. The trim removed 6 bases at V and 4 bases at J, leaving 8 bases unmatched.